The present TCR beta chain was sequenced within a study of shared clonotypes between healthy human individuals. Donors were Caucasian adults residing in Nashville, Tennessee, USA. Study-level findings and limits: Incomplete sequencing of sorted subsets was indicated by rarefaction despite large depth.

Turning to this clone: The antigen is not known. Other DNA sequences in this specimen translate into the identical CDR3.

TCRdb keeps only in-frame clones here, not all; method: immunoSEQ multiplex PCR. Of roughly 2,300,000 clones in the sample, around 93% were seen once. The sequence was collected from a man younger than 35 in good health. Some clones in this sample may be carry-over from other donors' samples. Sequencing was carried out using naive CD4+ T cells from PBMCs. Stated subset: CD45RA+ positively selected.

Here the CDR3 reads CASSLDLAGGDTQYF. The CDR3 nucleotides read TGTGCCAGCAGTTTAGACTTGGCAGGAGGGGATACGCAGTATTTT. The chain joins TRBV27 to TRBJ2-3, with TRBD2 as a possible D gene (6 bases). V lost 2 bases to trimming and J lost 6 bases, with 15 bases between them. This CDR3 has 15 amino acids. The V gene's germline CDR1 is MNHEY and CDR2 SMNVEV (reference sequence).